These T cell receptor beta chains were read from a single sample in a study of blood T cell repertoires in COVID-19. Some clones are missing from TCRdb's copy, which holds only in-frame ones; the method was immunoSEQ multiplex PCR. Among a few hundred thousand clones listed, roughly 90% were seen once. The sample taken for sequencing was peripheral blood. These receptor sequences come from a woman aged 30 to 39 with COVID-19, enrolled during active disease. CDR3s include the opening cysteine and the closing phenylalanine or tryptophan. Each record gives: clone size, D gene, J gene, V gene, CDR3 DNA, CDR3 protein. The D gene is left open where the match is weak. Some rows have no size entry. The others give once, few or many, or a class for an expanded clone.

abundance: .
d_gene: .
j_gene: TRBJ1-2
v_gene: TRBV7-8
CDR3nt: TGTGCCAGCAGCTTAGCCGCGAGGACTAACTATGGCTACACCTTC
CDR3aa: CASSLAARTNYGYTF

abundance: .
d_gene: TRBD1
j_gene: TRBJ1-4
v_gene: TRBV12-5
CDR3nt: TGTGCTAGTGGTTTGGCCTCACAGGGGGCCCCCATTGAAAAACTGTTTTTT
CDR3aa: CASGLASQGAPIEKLFF

abundance: .
d_gene: .
j_gene: TRBJ2-2
v_gene: TRBV14
CDR3nt: TGTGCCAGCAGCCAAGGACTAGCGAACACCGGGGAGCTGTTTTTT
CDR3aa: CASSQGLANTGELFF

abundance: .
d_gene: TRBD1
j_gene: TRBJ2-3
v_gene: TRBV6-1
CDR3nt: TGTGCCAGCAGTGAAGGACAGGGAAGAAGCACAGATACGCAGTATTTT
CDR3aa: CASSEGQGRSTDTQYF

abundance: .
d_gene: .
j_gene: TRBJ2-2
v_gene: TRBV12-3/TRBV12-4
CDR3nt: TGTGCCAGCAGCTGGGGCAGCACCGGGGAGCTGTTTTTT
CDR3aa: CASSWGSTGELFF

abundance: .
d_gene: TRBD2
j_gene: TRBJ2-3
v_gene: TRBV6-4
CDR3nt: TGTGCCAGCAGTCCTAGCCAAGCGGGGACCCCGGGTTTTACGCAGTATTTT
CDR3aa: CASSPSQAGTPGFTQYF

abundance: .
d_gene: .
j_gene: TRBJ2-1
v_gene: TRBV29-1
CDR3nt: TGCAGCGTTGAAGGTTCCGGGGATTCCTACAATGAGCAGTTCTTC
CDR3aa: CSVEGSGDSYNEQFF

abundance: .
d_gene: TRBD2
j_gene: TRBJ2-3
v_gene: TRBV7-2
CDR3nt: TGTGCCAGCAGCTTGCGTCTAGCGGGCGTTACAGATACGCAGTATTTT
CDR3aa: CASSLRLAGVTDTQYF

abundance: .
d_gene: TRBD1
j_gene: TRBJ2-7
v_gene: TRBV10-2
CDR3nt: TGCGCCAGTGCCCGGGACAGGACCTTCTACGAGCAGTACTTC
CDR3aa: CASARDRTFYEQYF

abundance: .
d_gene: .
j_gene: TRBJ2-5
v_gene: TRBV5-1
CDR3nt: TGCGCCAGCAGCTTGGCGGACACCCAAGAGACCCAGTACTTC
CDR3aa: CASSLADTQETQYF

abundance: once
d_gene: TRBD1
j_gene: TRBJ2-7
v_gene: TRBV10-3
CDR3nt: TGTGCCATCAGCCAAAGACAGGGAACCTACGAGCAGTACTTC
CDR3aa: CAISQRQGTYEQYF

abundance: .
d_gene: .
j_gene: TRBJ1-5
v_gene: TRBV28
CDR3nt: TGTGCCAGCAGTGCCCGAGCAGGGTATGGCAATCAGCCCCAGCATTTT
CDR3aa: CASSARAGYGNQPQHF

abundance: .
d_gene: TRBD1
j_gene: TRBJ1-3
v_gene: TRBV4-1
CDR3nt: TGCGCCAGCAGCCAAGGACAGGGGGCCTCTGGAAACACCATATATTTT
CDR3aa: CASSQGQGASGNTIYF

abundance: .
d_gene: .
j_gene: TRBJ2-7
v_gene: TRBV28
CDR3nt: TGTGCCAGCAGTTTTGCTACGAGACAGGCCCAATCCTACGAGCAGTACTTC
CDR3aa: CASSFATRQAQSYEQYF

abundance: once
d_gene: .
j_gene: TRBJ1-2
v_gene: TRBV30
CDR3nt: TGTGCCTGGAGGATCGGGACAAACTATGGCTACACCTTC
CDR3aa: CAWRIGTNYGYTF

abundance: .
d_gene: .
j_gene: TRBJ1-6
v_gene: TRBV7-2
CDR3nt: TGTGCCAGCAACCTAGCCGTCAGTCTCTCACCCCTCCACTTT
CDR3aa: CASNLAVSLSPLHF

abundance: .
d_gene: TRBD1
j_gene: TRBJ2-7
v_gene: TRBV27
CDR3nt: TGTGCCAGCAGTTTAGGGACAGGGCCCTACGAGCAGTACTTC
CDR3aa: CASSLGTGPYEQYF

abundance: once
d_gene: TRBD2
j_gene: TRBJ2-2
v_gene: TRBV5-1
CDR3nt: TGCGCCAGCAGCACCAGCACTAGCGGATTAGACACCGGGGAGCTGTTTTTT
CDR3aa: CASSTSTSGLDTGELFF

abundance: once
d_gene: TRBD2
j_gene: TRBJ2-3
v_gene: TRBV9
CDR3nt: TGTGCCAGCAGTGGACTAGCGGGAGGGCCAGAGGACACAGATACGCAGTATTTT
CDR3aa: CASSGLAGGPEDTDTQYF

abundance: .
d_gene: .
j_gene: TRBJ1-4
v_gene: TRBV23-1
CDR3nt: TGCGCCAGCCCTCCAACTGCAACTAATGAAAAACTGTTTTTT
CDR3aa: CASPPTATNEKLFF

abundance: .
d_gene: .
j_gene: TRBJ1-5
v_gene: TRBV28
CDR3nt: TGTGCCAGCAGTTTATCGGGTTTCGGAAATCAGCCCCAGCATTTT
CDR3aa: CASSLSGFGNQPQHF

abundance: .
d_gene: .
j_gene: TRBJ1-5
v_gene: TRBV5-6
CDR3nt: TGTGCCAGCAGCTTGGACAGGTACAATCAGCCCCAGCATTTT
CDR3aa: CASSLDRYNQPQHF

abundance: .
d_gene: .
j_gene: TRBJ2-7
v_gene: TRBV19
CDR3nt: TGTGCCAGTAGTCTGACAGTCTCCTACGAGCAGTACTTC
CDR3aa: CASSLTVSYEQYF

abundance: few
d_gene: .
j_gene: TRBJ1-5
v_gene: TRBV18
CDR3nt: TGTGCCAGCTCCAGCGACAGCAATCAGCCCCAGCATTTT
CDR3aa: CASSSDSNQPQHF

abundance: .
d_gene: TRBD1
j_gene: TRBJ1-2
v_gene: TRBV19
CDR3nt: TGTGCCAGTAGTATCGGGACAGGATTTAACTATGGCTACACCTTC
CDR3aa: CASSIGTGFNYGYTF

abundance: .
d_gene: .
j_gene: TRBJ2-1
v_gene: TRBV5-1
CDR3nt: TGCGCCAGCAGCTTGGGTGGTAGCGGCAATGAGCAGTTCTTC
CDR3aa: CASSLGGSGNEQFF

abundance: .
d_gene: .
j_gene: TRBJ2-7
v_gene: TRBV5-1
CDR3nt: TGCGCCAGCAGCTTGGGACGGGTTTCCGAGCAGTACTTC
CDR3aa: CASSLGRVSEQYF

abundance: .
d_gene: .
j_gene: TRBJ1-5
v_gene: TRBV30
CDR3nt: TGTGCCTGGAGTTTAGACGGGTATCAGCCCCAGCATTTT
CDR3aa: CAWSLDGYQPQHF

abundance: .
d_gene: .
j_gene: TRBJ2-3
v_gene: TRBV27
CDR3nt: TGTGCCAGCAGTTTATTTGGGGGCCGGGAAAATACGCAGTATTTT
CDR3aa: CASSLFGGRENTQYF

abundance: .
d_gene: TRBD1
j_gene: TRBJ1-6
v_gene: TRBV19
CDR3nt: TGTGCCAGTAGTATTGGGACAGTAGGCTCACCCCTCCACTTT
CDR3aa: CASSIGTVGSPLHF

abundance: .
d_gene: TRBD2
j_gene: TRBJ2-3
v_gene: TRBV28
CDR3nt: TGTGCCAGCAGTTTTTTAGCGGGCGCAGATACGCAGTATTTT
CDR3aa: CASSFLAGADTQYF

abundance: .
d_gene: .
j_gene: TRBJ1-2
v_gene: TRBV3-1/TRBV3-2
CDR3nt: TGTGCCAGCTCGGAAGAGGCCCATGGCTACACCTTC
CDR3aa: CASSEEAHGYTF

abundance: .
d_gene: TRBD1
j_gene: TRBJ2-7
v_gene: TRBV6-5
CDR3nt: TGTGCCGGACGAACTGGACAGGGTCAAAGCTACGAGCAGTACTTC
CDR3aa: CAGRTGQGQSYEQYF

abundance: .
d_gene: TRBD1
j_gene: TRBJ2-7
v_gene: TRBV19
CDR3nt: TGTGCCAGTAGTATAGGACAGGGCGCACCTACGGTCTACTTC
CDR3aa: CASSIGQGAPTVYF

abundance: .
d_gene: .
j_gene: TRBJ2-7
v_gene: TRBV1
CDR3nt: TGCACCAGCAGCCACACCCCCGGACTAGCGGGATGGAGCTACGAGCAGTACTTC
CDR3aa: CTSSHTPGLAGWSYEQYF

abundance: .
d_gene: .
j_gene: TRBJ2-7
v_gene: TRBV7-9
CDR3nt: TGTGCCAGCAGCTTAGACGGGGGGCGCAAAGGCGAGCAGTACTTC
CDR3aa: CASSLDGGRKGEQYF

abundance: .
d_gene: .
j_gene: TRBJ2-4
v_gene: TRBV4-2
CDR3nt: TGTGCCAGCAGCCAAGATATGGGCCACGCAAACATTCAGTACTTC
CDR3aa: CASSQDMGHANIQYF

abundance: .
d_gene: .
j_gene: TRBJ1-1
v_gene: TRBV7-9
CDR3nt: TGTGCCAGCAGCCCGCCGCGCGGCAACACTGAAGCTTTCTTT
CDR3aa: CASSPPRGNTEAFF

abundance: .
d_gene: TRBD2
j_gene: TRBJ2-5
v_gene: TRBV9
CDR3nt: TGTGCCAGCAGCGGACTAGCGGGAGGGCCCGAGACCCAGTACTTC
CDR3aa: CASSGLAGGPETQYF

abundance: once
d_gene: .
j_gene: TRBJ1-5
v_gene: TRBV7-2
CDR3nt: TGTGCCAGCAGCTCTCAGGATCAGCCCCAGCATTTT
CDR3aa: CASSSQDQPQHF

abundance: few
d_gene: .
j_gene: TRBJ1-5
v_gene: TRBV4-1
CDR3nt: TGCGCCAGCAGCCAAGATACAGGGAGGGTCAATCAGCCCCAGCATTTT
CDR3aa: CASSQDTGRVNQPQHF

abundance: few
d_gene: .
j_gene: TRBJ2-7
v_gene: TRBV19
CDR3nt: TGTGCCAGTAGTATGGTGGGAGACTACGAGCAGTACTTC
CDR3aa: CASSMVGDYEQYF

abundance: .
d_gene: .
j_gene: TRBJ2-3
v_gene: TRBV28
CDR3nt: TGTGCCAGCAGCCAGTTAAACACGCAGTATTTT
CDR3aa: CASSQLNTQYF

abundance: .
d_gene: TRBD2
j_gene: TRBJ2-2
v_gene: TRBV11-2
CDR3nt: TGTGCCAGCAGCTTAGAACTAGCGGGAGGCCTAAACACCGGGGAGCTGTTTTTT
CDR3aa: CASSLELAGGLNTGELFF

abundance: many
d_gene: .
j_gene: TRBJ2-1
v_gene: TRBV6-4
CDR3nt: TGTGCCAGCAGTGAAGGGGCTTACAATGAGCAGTTCTTC
CDR3aa: CASSEGAYNEQFF

abundance: .
d_gene: TRBD1
j_gene: TRBJ2-7
v_gene: TRBV5-6
CDR3nt: TGTGCCAGCAGCTGGGCGGACAGGGACCCCGAGCAGTACTTC
CDR3aa: CASSWADRDPEQYF

abundance: .
d_gene: TRBD1
j_gene: TRBJ1-6
v_gene: TRBV27
CDR3nt: TGTGCCAGCAGGGTGACAGGGGGATCACCCCTCCACTTT
CDR3aa: CASRVTGGSPLHF

abundance: .
d_gene: .
j_gene: TRBJ2-7
v_gene: TRBV11-2
CDR3nt: TGTGCCAGCAGCCCACTCTCCGGGACTCCCACCTACGAGCAGTACTTC
CDR3aa: CASSPLSGTPTYEQYF

abundance: once
d_gene: TRBD1
j_gene: TRBJ1-2
v_gene: TRBV28
CDR3nt: TGTGCCAGCAGTCCCCCAGGGGGGAGCGGTGGCTACACCTTC
CDR3aa: CASSPPGGSGGYTF

abundance: .
d_gene: .
j_gene: TRBJ2-3
v_gene: TRBV19
CDR3nt: TGTGCCAGTAGTATTGGGCGGGGTGGACAACACACAGATACGCAGTATTTT
CDR3aa: CASSIGRGGQHTDTQYF

abundance: .
d_gene: TRBD1
j_gene: TRBJ1-1
v_gene: TRBV4-3
CDR3nt: TGCGCCAGCAGCCAGTCTGAGGACAGGCTCTTCATGAACACTGAAGCTTTCTTT
CDR3aa: CASSQSEDRLFMNTEAFF

abundance: .
d_gene: .
j_gene: TRBJ1-2
v_gene: TRBV19
CDR3nt: TGTGCCAGTAGTATAGCCGGGAGGGCAGAAGACTATGGCTACACCTTC
CDR3aa: CASSIAGRAEDYGYTF

abundance: .
d_gene: .
j_gene: TRBJ1-5
v_gene: TRBV15
CDR3nt: TGTGCCACCAGCAGAACAGGACCCAGCAATCAGCCCCAGCATTTT
CDR3aa: CATSRTGPSNQPQHF

abundance: once
d_gene: .
j_gene: TRBJ1-5
v_gene: TRBV5-1
CDR3nt: TGCGCCAGCAGCCCCGCGGGGGGCAATCAGCCCCAGCATTTT
CDR3aa: CASSPAGGNQPQHF

abundance: .
d_gene: .
j_gene: TRBJ1-6
v_gene: TRBV30
CDR3nt: TGTGCCTGGAGAGCGGGCAGCTATAATTCACCCCTCCACTTT
CDR3aa: CAWRAGSYNSPLHF

abundance: .
d_gene: .
j_gene: TRBJ2-3
v_gene: TRBV7-9
CDR3nt: TGTGCCAGCAGCTTAGCCACGGGAGCGGGAGATACGCAGTATTTT
CDR3aa: CASSLATGAGDTQYF

abundance: .
d_gene: .
j_gene: TRBJ2-2
v_gene: TRBV7-3
CDR3nt: TGTGCCAGCAGCTTAAGTCCGACAGGAGGAGCCGGGGAGCTGTTTTTT
CDR3aa: CASSLSPTGGAGELFF

abundance: .
d_gene: TRBD2
j_gene: TRBJ2-3
v_gene: TRBV28
CDR3nt: TGTGCCAGCAGGGAGGCTAGCGGGAGGTCTGCGCAGTATTTT
CDR3aa: CASREASGRSAQYF

abundance: few
d_gene: TRBD1
j_gene: TRBJ2-7
v_gene: TRBV7-9
CDR3nt: TGTGCCAGCAGCACATGGGACAGCTACGAGCAGTACTTC
CDR3aa: CASSTWDSYEQYF